Presented here are 15 T cell receptor beta chains from one specimen sequenced in a study of blood T cell repertoires in COVID-19. The method was immunoSEQ multiplex PCR; TCRdb's version includes in-frame clones alone and lacks a portion of them. There are under 250,000 clones in the sample; roughly 84% occur only once, and under 15% lies in the top ten. Sequenced: peripheral blood. Every receptor here comes from a human donor in a cohort sampled during active COVID-19.

The rearrangement joins TRBV7-9 to TRBJ1-1, with TRBD1 identical over 7 bases. Germline V lookup: CDR1 SEHNR, CDR2 FQNEAQ (reference sequence). CDR3 length: 13 residues. J gave up 8 bases and V 1 base, and 4 bases lay outside the gene matches. CDR3 sequence (DNA): TGTGCCAGCAGCTTAGTCAGGGGGTCCGAAGCTTTCTTT. Its translation: CASSLVRGSEAFF.

The V gene is TRBV7-2, the J gene TRBJ2-1, with 8 nucleotides matching TRBD2. Germline assignment: CDR1 SGHTA and CDR2 FQGNSA. V gave up 5 bases and J gave up 4 bases; unmatched junction bases: 10. The CDR3 sequence is 16 residues long. The CDR3 reads CASSTQAGVAYNEQFF. DNA of the CDR3: TGTGCCAGCAGCACCCAAGCGGGAGTAGCTTACAATGAGCAGTTCTTC. Together with reference TRBV7-2 and TRBJ2-1, the CDR3 gives the full variable domain: GAGVSQSPSNKVTEKGKDVELRCDPISGHTALYWYRQSLGQGLEFLIYFQGNSAPDKSGLPSDRFSAERTGGSVSTLTIQRTQQEDSAVYLCASSTQAGVAYNEQFFGPGTRLTVL.

The V call is TRBV11-2, the J call TRBJ2-1; TRBD2 agrees at 10 bases. V dropped 4 bases and J dropped 7; count of bases not matched to a gene: 10. The CDR3 is 16 residues long. Germline lookup yields CDR1 SGHAT and CDR2 FQNNGV. CDR3 sequence: CASSSYVGAGGNEQFF. DNA for the CDR3: TGTGCCAGCAGCTCTTATGTTGGAGCGGGAGGGAATGAGCAGTTCTTC. The full variable domain, completed using reference TRBV11-2 and TRBJ2-1, is EAGVAQSPRYKIIEKRQSVAFWCNPISGHATLYWYQQILGQGPKLLIQFQNNGVVDDSQLPKDRFSAERLKGVDSTLKIQPAKLEDSAVYLCASSSYVGAGGNEQFFGPGTRLTVL.

This clone has a count of ten or more. The chain combines TRBV7-8 with TRBJ2-2; 7 nucleotides agree with TRBD2. CDR3 size: 16 residues. Germline CDR1 is SGHVS and CDR2 is FQNEAQ. V trimming: 5 bases; J trimming: 8 bases; junction bases outside the gene matches: 14. The CDR3 sequence is CASSPTRAGRVGELFF. As DNA, the CDR3 is TGTGCCAGCAGCCCCACCCGGGCAGGGAGGGTAGGGGAGCTGTTTTTT.

The chain recombines TRBV28 with TRBJ2-7, with TRBD2 identical over 11 bases. The CDR3 covers 17 residues. Germline CDR1 reads MDHEN; CDR2 reads SYDVKM. J lost 3 bases, V lost 11 bases, and 18 bases had no gene match. The DNA for the CDR3 is TGTGCCTTACATACCCTATTAGCGGGAGGGAGAGACTACGAGCAGTACTTC. It codes for CALHTLLAGGRDYEQYF.

This clone was seen once. The rearrangement uses TRBV6-5 and TRBJ2-7; 7 positions agree with TRBD2. In germline, CDR1 is MNHEY, CDR2 SVGAGI. Germline trimming cut 0 bases from V and 4 bases from J; bases unmatched to any gene: 6. CDR3 length: 15 amino acids. CDR3 DNA sequence: TGTGCCAGCAGTTACTCGGCGGGAGTTGGGTACGAGCAGTACTTC. Its translation: CASSYSAGVGYEQYF.

V usage is TRBV24-1 and J usage is TRBJ2-1; D is possibly TRBD1 (5 bases). CDR3 length: 14 amino acids. V lost 6 bases, J lost 4 bases, and 12 bases lay in between. The germline V gene has CDR1 KGHDR and CDR2 SFDVKD. The CDR3 DNA sequence: TGTGCCACCAGTTCAGGACAACTTTACAATGAGCAGTTCTTC. Its translation: CATSSGQLYNEQFF.

The chain links TRBV5-1 to TRBJ1-6, with 11 bases matching TRBD1. The CDR3 loop spans 19 amino acids. Germline V gene lookup returns CDR1 SGHRS and CDR2 YFSETQ. Trimming took 1 base from V and 6 from J; bases not matched to a gene: 12. The CDR3 sequence is CASSLCHIGTGGCNSPLHF. CDR3 nucleotide sequence: TGCGCCAGCAGCTTGTGTCACATAGGGACAGGGGGTTGTAATTCACCCCTCCACTTT.

A single count supports this clone. The chain is built from TRBV28 and TRBJ2-3; maybe TRBD2 (5 bases). Germline V gene data show CDR1 as MDHEN and CDR2 as SYDVKM. The CDR3 is 14 amino acids. V lost 7 bases and J lost 7, with 18 bases in between. Here the CDR3 DNA reads TGTGCCAGCAAACGGAACGGGGAAGTGTATACGCAGTATTTT. Its translation: CASKRNGEVYTQYF.

The chain recombines TRBV30 with TRBJ2-1; 9 bases line up with TRBD1. Germline-derived CDR1 and CDR2 are GTSNPN and SVGIG (reference sequence). J gave up 7 bases and V 2 bases, and 15 bases lay outside the gene matches. The CDR3 is 17 amino acids. The CDR3 coding sequence is TGTGCCTGGAGTACACACGGGACAGGGAGAGGGAGAAATGAGCAGTTCTTC. Encoded protein: CAWSTHGTGRGRNEQFF.

The CDR3 is CASSLGLADNEQFF. CDR3 coding DNA: TGTGCCAGCAGCTTAGGACTAGCGGACAATGAGCAGTTCTTC. The rearrangement uses TRBV11-2 and TRBJ2-1, with 9 bases identical to TRBD2. After removal of 1 base from V and 5 bases from J, the junction contained 0 bases not matched to a gene. Germline assignment: CDR1 SGHAT and CDR2 FQNNGV. This CDR3 has 14 residues.

The chain's CDR3 is CASSPPGRDRGEAFF. The CDR3 DNA sequence: TGTGCCAGCAGCCCGCCGGGACGGGACAGGGGTGAAGCTTTCTTT. The V gene is TRBV5-4, the J gene TRBJ1-1; TRBD1 aligns across 10 bases. The CDR3 is 15 amino acids. V lost 4 bases, J lost 7 bases, and 10 bases stayed unmatched. The germline V gene encodes CDR1 SGHNT and CDR2 YYREEE (reference sequence).

J is TRBJ2-1 and V is TRBV28, with 11 nucleotides matching TRBD2. Germline V gene sequence: CDR1 MDHEN, CDR2 SYDVKM. V shed 5 bases and J 4 bases; nucleotides not matched to a gene: 7. This CDR3 has 16 residues. The CDR3 sequence: CASSTVASGRYNEQFF. The CDR3 region has the DNA TGTGCCAGCAGTACCGTCGCTAGCGGGAGGTACAATGAGCAGTTCTTC.

The chain combines TRBV18 with TRBJ2-1; TRBD2 aligns across 10 bases. V shed 3 bases and J 7 bases; nucleotides not matched to a gene: 9. CDR1 is KGHSH, CDR2 LQKENI, per germline. CDR3 size: 16 residues. DNA for the CDR3: TGTGCCAGCTCACCGCCGGCTAGCGGGAGAACAAATGAGCAGTTCTTC. It translates to CASSPPASGRTNEQFF.

V is TRBV19 and J is TRBJ1-1, with 10 bases fitting TRBD1. The germline CDR1 and CDR2 sequences are LNHDA and SQIVND (reference sequence). The CDR3 is 13 amino acids. V dropped 5 bases and J dropped 10; count of bases not matched to a gene: 7. The CDR3 nucleotides read TGTGCCAGTAGTGACAGGGGGCGAGAGGGAGCTTTCTTT. Amino acids: CASSDRGREGAFF.